This passage covers 23 T cell receptor beta chains from one sample sequenced in a study of a mutant IDH1 vaccine in newly diagnosed glioma. The table came from immunoSEQ multiplex PCR; TCRdb's copy has only in-frame clones and leaves some out. Of around 38,000 clones in the sample, roughly 80% were seen once. Their antigens are not known. Time point given: week 5, during vaccination. The content of each vaccine dose was 300 ug of mutant IDH1 20-mer peptide, and topical imiquimod accompanied it. The sequencing here drew on PBMCs, taken from a glioma patient whose treatment included an IDH1 peptide vaccine. The source is a man aged 25 to 40 with glioma.

J is TRBJ2-7 and V is TRBV5-6, with TRBD2 identical over 7 bases. V was clipped by 4 bases and J by 3 bases; unmatched bases: 4. CDR3 length: 13 residues. The germline CDR1 and CDR2 sequences are SGHDT and YYEEEE. The CDR3 DNA reads as TGTGCCAGCAGCCCCGGACTAGACTACGAGCAGTACTTC. Residues: CASSPGLDYEQYF.

DNA for the CDR3: TGTGCCAGCTCCAGCTCAGGGGGCACCTCCTACGAGCAGTACTTC. It translates to CASSSSGGTSYEQYF. The chain joins TRBV6-5 to TRBJ2-7; 8 nucleotides match TRBD1. V shed 8 bases, J shed 0 bases, and the junction held 9 bases outside the gene matches. Per germline, CDR1 MNHEY and CDR2 SVGAGI. The CDR3 is 15 amino acids.

The chain uses TRBV6-1 and TRBJ1-5; D unclear. V was cut by 4 bases and J by 3 bases, with 13 bases left in between. The CDR3 runs to 15 residues. Germline V gene data show CDR1 as MNHNS and CDR2 as SASEGT. This CDR3 is CASSGSGGNNQPQHF. CDR3 in DNA: TGTGCCAGCAGTGGTTCGGGCGGAAACAATCAGCCCCAGCATTTT.

This chain connects TRBV29-1 to TRBJ2-2; D not certain. CDR3 length: 12 amino acids. Germline V gene lookup returns CDR1 SQVTM and CDR2 ANQGSEA. V was trimmed by 7 bases and J by 3 bases, leaving 9 bases between them. CDR3 sequence (DNA): TGCAGCGCATACACAGACACCGGGGAGCTGTTTTTT. It specifies CSAYTDTGELFF.

V is TRBV5-5 and J is TRBJ2-2; D possibly uses TRBD1 or TRBD2 (5 bases each). The CDR3 is made up of 17 amino acids. The V gene's germline CDR1 is SGHKS and CDR2 YYEKEE (reference sequence). V was trimmed by 4 bases and J by 3 bases, leaving 19 bases between them. CDR3 protein: CASSHILGTADTGELFF. The CDR3 DNA reads as TGTGCCAGCAGCCATATTCTTGGGACCGCTGACACCGGGGAGCTGTTTTTT.

The J gene is TRBJ2-3, the V gene TRBV10-1; D is possibly TRBD2 (5 bases). Trimming stripped 6 bases from V and 1 base from J, with 11 bases between. CDR1 and CDR2 (germline): WNHNN, SYGVQD (reference sequence). CDR3 length: 14 residues. The CDR3 spells CASSEGRGTDTQYF. CDR3 DNA: TGCGCCAGCAGCGAGGGTCGAGGCACAGATACGCAGTATTTT.

The rearrangement joins TRBV4-3 to TRBJ2-7, with D uncertain. The CDR3 has 14 residues. The V and J ends lost 0 bases and 1 base respectively, with 7 bases between them. CDR1 is LGHNA, CDR2 YSLEER, per germline. The CDR3 DNA sequence: TGCGCCAGCAGCCAAGATGTACTTTCCTACGAGCAGTACTTC. As protein: CASSQDVLSYEQYF.

V gene TRBV5-1 combines with J gene TRBJ1-6; D is perhaps TRBD1 (5 bases). This CDR3 spans 14 amino acids. The V end was cut by 2 bases, the J end by 9 bases, with 12 bases between. Looked up from germline, CDR1 is SGHRS and CDR2 is YFSETQ. CDR3 protein: CASSLSRVGSPLHF. Here the CDR3 DNA reads TGCGCCAGCAGCTTAAGCAGGGTGGGTTCACCCCTCCACTTT.

This chain uses TRBV7-9 with TRBJ2-5; TRBD1 agrees at 8 bases. The CDR3 consists of 14 residues. Per the germline V gene, CDR1 is SEHNR and CDR2 is FQNEAQ (reference sequence). V gave up 5 bases and J gave up 2 bases; unmatched junction bases: 4. The CDR3 here is CASSRTGKQETQYF. In DNA, the CDR3 is TGTGCCAGCAGCCGGACAGGGAAACAAGAGACCCAGTACTTC.

The CDR3 bases are TGTGCCAGTATTGAGGGGCCTGCGAACACCGGGGAGCTGTTTTTT. It encodes CASIEGPANTGELFF. This rearrangement joins TRBV19 to TRBJ2-2; perhaps D is TRBD1 or TRBD2 (5 bases each). V was pared by 7 bases and J by 0 bases, with 12 bases between. The CDR3 has 15 amino acids. Germline values: CDR1 LNHDA, CDR2 SQIVND (reference sequence).

This chain links TRBV10-2 with TRBJ2-2, with a tentative D call TRBD1 (6 bases). Germline lookup yields CDR1 WSHSY and CDR2 SAAADI. V was shortened by 6 bases and J by 3 bases, with 14 bases between the two germline ends. CDR3 length: 15 amino acids. The DNA of the CDR3 is TGCGCCAGCAGAACAGGGTATCGGGACACCGGGGAGCTGTTTTTT. This sequence encodes CASRTGYRDTGELFF.

This rearrangement joins TRBV5-1 to TRBJ1-5; 7 bases are shared with TRBD1. The CDR3 is 15 amino acids. The germline V gene encodes CDR1 SGHRS and CDR2 YFSETQ. The V segment lost 0 bases and the J segment 6 bases; nucleotides outside the gene matches: 6. Written as DNA, the CDR3 is TGCGCCAGCAGCTTGGGAGGGGGCGAAGGTCAGCCCCAGCATTTT. This sequence encodes CASSLGGGEGQPQHF.

This clone has just one count. This chain uses TRBV27 with TRBJ2-7; TRBD1 is a possible D gene (5 bases). The CDR3 sequence is 14 residues long. CDR1 is MNHEY and CDR2 is SMNVEV in the germline V gene (reference sequence). V was shortened by 3 bases and J by 1 base, with 10 bases between the two germline ends. CDR3 residues: CASSFAAGSYEQYF. The CDR3 region has the DNA TGTGCCAGCAGTTTTGCGGCAGGGTCCTACGAGCAGTACTTC.

V and J are TRBV18 and TRBJ1-2, with 9 bases fitting TRBD1. Losses at the gene ends were 6 bases for V and 7 bases for J; bases not matched to a gene: 9. The germline V gene has CDR1 KGHSH and CDR2 LQKENI. This CDR3 is 14 amino acids long. The chain's CDR3 is CASSTGTGLSGYTF. The CDR3, as DNA: TGTGCCAGCTCGACCGGGACAGGGTTGTCTGGCTACACCTTC. The full variable domain, completed using reference TRBV18 and TRBJ1-2, is NAGVMQNPRHLVRRRGQEARLRCSPMKGHSHVYWYRQLPEEGLKFMVYLQKENIIDESGMPKERFSAEFPKEGPSILRIQQVVRGDSAAYFCASSTGTGLSGYTFGSGTRLTVV.

V is TRBV6-1 and J is TRBJ1-4; possibly TRBD1 for D (5 bases). V was cut by 5 bases and J by 0 bases, with 10 bases left in between. Germline values: CDR1 MNHNS, CDR2 SASEGT. The CDR3 contains 15 residues. The CDR3 DNA sequence: TGTGCCAGCAGTCGGGACGGAGCAACTAATGAAAAACTGTTTTTT. This sequence encodes CASSRDGATNEKLFF.

V usage is TRBV9 and J usage is TRBJ2-1, with 7 nucleotides matching TRBD2. The V and J ends lost 4 bases and 0 bases, in that order; junction bases with no gene match: 4. This CDR3 is built from 15 residues. Germline CDR1 is SGDLS and CDR2 is YYNGEE. This chain's CDR3 is CASSPVAGSYNEQFF. In DNA form, the CDR3 reads TGTGCCAGCAGCCCCGTAGCGGGCTCCTACAATGAGCAGTTCTTC. The variable domain in full, with the rest retrieved from reference TRBV9 and TRBJ2-1, is DSGVTQTPKHLITATGQRVTLRCSPRSGDLSVYWYQQSLDQGLQFLIQYYNGEERAKGNILERFSAQQFPDLHSELNLSSLELGDSALYFCASSPVAGSYNEQFFGPGTRLTVL.

The rearrangement uses TRBV14 and TRBJ2-3; TRBD1 is a possible D gene (6 bases). CDR1 is SGHDN, CDR2 FVKESK, per germline. This CDR3 is 12 amino acids long. Trimming shortened V by 6 bases and J by 10 bases, and 14 bases separated the two germline ends. The CDR3 region is CASSLPAGAQYF. CDR3 DNA sequence: TGTGCCAGCAGTCTACCAGCAGGGGCGCAGTATTTT.

This chain uses TRBV19 with TRBJ2-3; tentatively, D is TRBD2 (6 bases). Germline CDR1 reads LNHDA; CDR2 reads SQIVND (reference sequence). Trimming removed 1 base from V and 3 bases from J, with 17 bases in between. The CDR3 totals 17 residues. The CDR3 region has the DNA TGTGCCAGTAGTATAGGGGTGGAGGGTCCCCCGACAGATACGCAGTATTTT. Its translation: CASSIGVEGPPTDTQYF.

V usage is TRBV7-9 and J usage is TRBJ1-1, with 9 positions matching TRBD1. The CDR3 has 13 amino acids. Germline V CDR1 and CDR2: SEHNR, FQNEAQ (reference sequence). The V and J ends lost 5 bases and 11 bases, in that order; junction bases with no gene match: 9. CDR3 sequence (DNA): TGTGCCAGCAGCCTACAGGGGGCAAGTAAGGCTTTCTTT. The encoded protein is CASSLQGASKAFF. Based on the CDR3 plus reference TRBV7-9 and TRBJ1-1, the full variable domain is DTGVSQNPRHKITKRGQNVTFRCDPISEHNRLYWYRQTLGQGPEFLTYFQNEAQLEKSRLLSDRFSAERPKGSFSTLEIQRTEQGDSAMYLCASSLQGASKAFFGQGTRLTVV.

The genes are TRBV6-5 and TRBJ2-7, with 9 bases that match TRBD1. The CDR3 length is 15 residues. CDR1 and CDR2 from the germline V gene are MNHEY and SVGAGI. The J segment lost 1 base and the V segment lost 10 bases, leaving 11 bases of the junction unmatched. The CDR3 spells CATRETGGKSYEQYF. The DNA for the CDR3 is TGTGCCACCAGAGAGACAGGGGGAAAATCCTACGAGCAGTACTTC.

The chain uses TRBV30 and TRBJ2-3; D might be TRBD2 (5 bases). CDR1 is GTSNPN and CDR2 is SVGIG in the germline V gene (reference sequence). The CDR3 has 12 residues. V was shortened by 0 bases and J by 8 bases, with 9 bases between the two germline ends. The DNA of the CDR3 is TGTGCCTGGAGTGTTTCTAGCCTTACGCAGTATTTT. It encodes CAWSVSSLTQYF.

This rearrangement joins TRBV10-3 to TRBJ2-2; D might be TRBD2 (6 bases). The length of the CDR3 is 12 residues. Between the trimmed V and J ends, which lost 7 bases and 4 bases, there was a span of 7 bases. Looked up from germline, CDR1 is ENHRY and CDR2 is SYGVKD. The CDR3 DNA reads as TGTGCCATCAACGGGGGCACCGGGGAGCTGTTTTTT. Its translation: CAINGGTGELFF.

The rearrangement uses TRBV6-5 and TRBJ2-2, with unresolved D. Germline V gene lookup returns CDR1 MNHEY and CDR2 SVGAGI. This CDR3 region has 12 residues. The V end lost 4 bases, the J end lost 7 bases, and 7 bases lay between the germline ends. The CDR3 sequence: CASSSPSGELFF. DNA for the CDR3: TGTGCCAGCAGTTCCCCAAGCGGGGAGCTGTTTTTT.